A single sample gave rise to the 6 T cell receptor beta chains below, sequenced in a study of T-cell reconstitution after alpha-beta-depleted transplantation in children. Unique molecular identifiers were used to barcode this TCRbeta library. TCRdb re-analysed the PCR reads in MiXCR, keeping a single row per CDR3 protein. Altogether 450,000 to 600,000 distinct CDR3 sequences are present, about an eighth being singletons, with the ten largest covering 2% to 2.5%. Sequenced material: PBMCs, mostly from graft donor cells, taken 360 days after TCRalphabeta/CD19-depleted stem cell transplant. These receptors originate from a male patient between 10 and 17 years old who had a stem cell transplant for acute myeloid leukemia, so the T cells may come from the graft donor.

The chain joins TRBV7-9 to TRBJ2-1; 14 bases fit TRBD2. Trimming at V came to 5 bases and at J to 9 bases, leaving 3 bases not matched to a gene. CDR1 is SEHNR, CDR2 FQNEAQ, per germline (reference sequence). The CDR3 has 14 residues. The CDR3, as DNA: TGTGCCAGCAGCGGGACTAGCGGGAGACGTGAGCAGTTCTTC. This encodes CASSGTSGRREQFF.

This chain uses TRBV28 with TRBJ1-2; D uncertain. The germline CDR1 and CDR2 sequences are MDHEN and SYDVKM. The CDR3 is 13 residues long. Trimming left V 7 bases short and J 13 bases short, with 22 bases between. The CDR3 sequence is CASTSGLLMACTF. CDR3 DNA sequence: TGTGCCAGCACCTCTGGTTTACTTATGGCTTGCACCTTC.

In its sample, this clonotype was seen a few times. The rearrangement uses TRBV7-2 and TRBJ2-7; D is tentatively TRBD1 or TRBD2 (6 bases each). This CDR3 is 17 amino acids long. Trimming removed 1 base from V and 2 bases from J, with 18 bases in between. Per germline, CDR1 SGHTA and CDR2 FQGNSA. CDR3 sequence: CASSLGLLGGLTYEQYF. Written as DNA, the CDR3 is TGTGCCAGCAGCTTAGGACTTTTAGGGGGGCTTACCTACGAGCAGTACTTC.

The table lists this clonotype with a few counts. This chain connects TRBV27 to TRBJ2-7; 11 bases align to TRBD2. Germline CDR1 and CDR2: MNHEY and SMNVEV (reference sequence). The CDR3 sequence is 17 residues long. V lost 5 bases, J lost 5 bases, and 14 bases stayed unmatched. The CDR3 sequence: CASSIQPTSGSFNEQYF. DNA of the CDR3: TGTGCCAGCAGTATCCAACCCACTAGCGGGAGCTTCAACGAGCAGTACTTC.

This clonotype was seen repeatedly, ten times or more. The V call is TRBV12-3 or TRBV12-4, the J call TRBJ2-1, with TRBD2 matching over 9 bases. Germline trimming cut 3 bases from V and 2 bases from J; bases unmatched to any gene: 5. This CDR3 is built from 16 residues. DNA for the CDR3: TGTGCCAGCAGTTTGGCTAGCGGGATCCCCTACAATGAGCAGTTCTTC. Encoded protein: CASSLASGIPYNEQFF.

This clonotype was observed a few times. The chain combines TRBV11-2 with TRBJ1-1; D perhaps matches TRBD1 (5 bases). Germline values: CDR1 SGHAT, CDR2 FQNNGV. The length of the CDR3 is 16 residues. Trimming stripped 7 bases from V and 0 bases from J, with 18 bases between. CDR3 loop: CASTLPRDGLNTEAFF. CDR3 coding DNA: TGTGCCAGCACCCTACCCCGGGACGGCTTGAACACTGAAGCTTTCTTT. The full variable domain, rest sourced from reference TRBV11-2 and TRBJ1-1, is EAGVAQSPRYKIIEKRQSVAFWCNPISGHATLYWYQQILGQGPKLLIQFQNNGVVDDSQLPKDRFSAERLKGVDSTLKIQPAKLEDSAVYLCASTLPRDGLNTEAFFGQGTRLTVV.